The 8 T cell receptor beta chains below come from one sample, sequenced in a study of shared clonotypes between healthy human individuals. Produced via immunoSEQ multiplex PCR; TCRdb's table is partial and in-frame only. The profile shows about 1 million clones, more than 60% of them singletons. Sequencing was carried out using memory CD4+ T cells sorted from blood. Subset: CD45RA-negative fraction. The receptors were sampled from a man aged 18 to 30 in good health.

The chain recombines TRBV5-4 with TRBJ2-7; 10 nucleotides line up with TRBD2. Germline CDR1 and CDR2: SGHNT and YYREEE (reference sequence). The V segment lost 4 bases and the J segment 2 bases; nucleotides outside the gene matches: 15. CDR3 size: 18 residues. The CDR3 DNA reads TGTGCCAGCAGCAGAACCGGGACTAGCGCACCAAAAGCCTACGAGCAGTACTTC. Its translation is CASSRTGTSAPKAYEQYF.

There are a few counts of this clone. The chain has TRBV6-7 and TRBJ2-7; unclear D gene. TRBV6-7 has ORF status, its function being uncertain. V was trimmed by 5 bases and J by 0 bases, leaving 14 bases between them. The CDR3 consists of 15 residues. CDR3 protein: CASSHRAPPSYEQYF. CDR3 bases: TGTGCCAGCAGTCACCGGGCTCCGCCCTCCTACGAGCAGTACTTC.

J is TRBJ2-6 and V is TRBV5-6; TRBD1 is a possible D gene (5 bases). The CDR3 extends over 19 amino acids. Trimming took off 3 bases at V and 4 bases at J, with 23 bases between the two ends. Germline CDR1 reads SGHDT; CDR2 reads YYEEEE. The CDR3 sequence is CASSSPPRQIYWGANVLTF. CDR3 bases: TGTGCCAGCAGCTCCCCCCCCAGACAGATTTATTGGGGGGCCAACGTCCTGACTTTC.

V and J are TRBV5-1 and TRBJ1-4; 7 bases are a match to TRBD1. The CDR3 consists of 13 residues. CDR1 is SGHRS, CDR2 YFSETQ, per germline. After removal of 7 bases from V and 1 base from J, the junction contained 1 base not matched to a gene. The CDR3 loop reads CASGTVTNEKLFF. As DNA, the CDR3 is TGCGCCAGCGGGACAGTAACTAATGAAAAACTGTTTTTT.

The chain combines TRBV5-5 with TRBJ1-1, with D uncertain. Germline CDR1 is SGHKS and CDR2 is YYEKEE (reference sequence). The CDR3 runs 12 residues. Trimming shortened V by 4 bases and J by 10 bases, and 14 bases separated the two germline ends. CDR3 DNA: TGTGCCAGCAGCCCGGACCGTGGAGGAGCTTTCTTT. Translated, it gives CASSPDRGGAFF.

This clone was recorded a few times. As DNA, the CDR3 is TGTGCCAGCACCAGAATGGGGCCGACTGAAGCTTTCTTT. This sequence encodes CASTRMGPTEAFF. This sequence joins TRBV6-1 and TRBJ1-1, with a weak D call TRBD1 (5 bases). CDR1 and CDR2 from the germline V gene are MNHNS and SASEGT. The CDR3 covers 13 residues. Trimming removed 7 bases at V and 5 bases at J, with 14 bases between.

A single count supports this clone. The chain joins TRBV5-6 to TRBJ1-1; 7 nucleotides line up with TRBD1. J lost 1 base, V lost 1 base, and 4 bases had no gene match. CDR3 length equals 15 residues. The germline V gene encodes CDR1 SGHDT and CDR2 YYEEEE. CDR3: CASSLYRGSNTEAFF. The CDR3 DNA follows: TGTGCCAGCAGCTTGTACAGGGGATCGAACACTGAAGCTTTCTTT.

This clone has only one observation. The chain carries TRBV21-1 and TRBJ2-3. TRBV21-1 is shown as a pseudogene. This CDR3 contains 17 residues. The CDR3 DNA follows: TGTGCCAGCAGCAATCAGGGCAGGGAGAAAAGCACAGATACGCAGTATTTT. This sequence encodes CASSNQGREKSTDTQYF.